Below are 9 T cell receptor beta chains sequenced from a single sample in a study of T cells in Graves' hyperthyroidism and ophthalmopathy. The source material, RNA transcripts, was used to amplify TCR beta CDR3 regions. RT-PCR in the first round (using the HTBI primer set) targeted the TCR CDR3. TCRdb processed the multiplex PCR reads anew with MiXCR; each CDR3 protein has one entry. Of fewer than 650,000 distinct CDR3 sequences in the sample, approximately 15% were seen once. Sequencing used blood. These receptors were collected from a young woman with Graves' ophthalmopathy.

This clonotype was detected only a few times. The chain combines TRBV7-2 with TRBJ1-1; TRBD1 aligns across 7 bases. Germline loops: CDR1 SGHTA, CDR2 FQGNSA. The CDR3 is 15 residues long. Germline trimming cut 5 bases from V and 1 base from J; bases unmatched to any gene: 7. DNA of the CDR3: TGTGCCAGCAGCCCATCGGGACAGAAGAACACTGAAGCTTTCTTT. Translated: CASSPSGQKNTEAFF.

This clonotype was seen at least ten times. V is TRBV19 and J is TRBJ2-4; 8 bases fit TRBD1. Trimming at V came to 4 bases and at J to 4 bases, leaving 6 bases not matched to a gene. Per the germline V gene, CDR1 is LNHDA and CDR2 is SQIVND (reference sequence). The CDR3 has 15 amino acids. The CDR3 region is CASSNPGTGKNIQYF. CDR3 nucleotide sequence: TGTGCCAGTAGTAACCCGGGGACAGGAAAAAACATTCAGTACTTC.

This clonotype was observed a few times. CDR3 nucleotide sequence: TGTGTCACCCGGCCACGATGGAATACCGGGGAGCTGTTTTTT. It codes for CVTRPRWNTGELFF. The chain is built from TRBV28 and TRBJ2-2; D not certain. This CDR3 comprises 14 residues. Germline loops: CDR1 MDHEN, CDR2 SYDVKM.

This clonotype was recorded many times. CDR3 residues: CASNLQYQETQYF. The CDR3 bases are TGTGCCAGCAATCTCCAGTACCAAGAGACCCAGTACTTC. This chain uses TRBV2 with TRBJ2-5; D call uncertain. V lost 7 bases, J lost 0 bases, and 9 bases lay in between. The germline V gene has CDR1 SNHLY and CDR2 FYNNEI. This CDR3 is built from 13 residues.

The chain links TRBV4-1 to TRBJ1-6, with unresolved D. There are 11 residues in the CDR3. V was pared by 8 bases and J by 8 bases, with 7 bases between. Per the germline V gene, CDR1 is MGHRA and CDR2 is YSYEKL. The CDR3 DNA is TGCGCCAGCGGAAGGGATTCACCCCTCCACTTT. Translation: CASGRDSPLHF.

This clonotype was seen at least ten times. The V call is TRBV18, the J call TRBJ2-5; D remains unclear. The CDR3 totals 16 residues. Germline V gene lookup returns CDR1 KGHSH and CDR2 LQKENI. V dropped 0 bases and J dropped 4 bases, with 15 bases sitting between them. The DNA of the CDR3 is TGTGCCAGCTCACCACCGGGCGACGCGTTCCGAGAGACCCAGTACTTC. Amino acid sequence: CASSPPGDAFRETQYF.

Ten or more counts support this clonotype. The chain recombines TRBV3-1 with TRBJ2-2, with D unclear. The CDR3 contains 15 residues. CDR1 LGHDT and CDR2 YNNKEL come from the germline V gene (reference sequence). V lost 1 base and J lost 2, with 8 bases in between. The CDR3 nucleotides read TGTGCCAGCAGCCAAGTGGTCCTAAACACCGGGGAGCTGTTTTTT. Protein product: CASSQVVLNTGELFF.

Notes on this clonotype: At one end, the junction sequence differs from germline, possibly due to a read error. This rearrangement joins TRBV13 to TRBJ1-3; weak D call: TRBD1 (5 bases). The CDR3 is made up of 19 amino acids. From germline, CDR1 is PRHDT and CDR2 FYEKMQ (reference sequence). This chain's CDR3 is CAGSSARKDSRARGNTIYF. The CDR3 DNA reads TGTGCCGGCAGCTCCGCTAGAAAGGATAGCAGGGCCCGTGGAAACACCATATATTTT.

This clonotype occurred many times. The CDR3 spells CAISEQWGVLLVNTEAFF. CDR3 coding DNA: TGTGCCATCAGTGAGCAGTGGGGAGTCCTACTTGTGAACACTGAAGCTTTCTTT. The chain is built from TRBV10-3 and TRBJ1-1; D unclear. Looked up from germline, CDR1 is ENHRY and CDR2 is SYGVKD. V was clipped by 2 bases and J by 0 bases, with 19 bases between them. The CDR3 contains 18 residues.